The 26 T cell receptor beta chains given below trace back to one sample, sequenced in a study of T-cell memory formation after mild COVID-19. TCRdb re-called the 5' RACE reads through MiXCR, storing one row per CDR3 protein. Here the sample spans around 300,000 distinct CDR3 sequences, roughly an eighth being singletons. The source material was PBMCs or a T cell subset sorted from them (not recorded which). The source of these receptors is a man in his late teens or twenties who had mild COVID-19 (a few samples of this study predate the infection). Cell type and time point are not known.

This chain links TRBV7-2 with TRBJ2-3; 11 bases agree with TRBD2. This CDR3 is built from 15 residues. Germline loops: CDR1 SGHTA, CDR2 FQGNSA. The trim removed 2 bases at V and 6 bases at J, leaving 4 bases unmatched. This CDR3 reads CASSLTRTSGDTQYF. The CDR3 coding sequence is TGTGCCAGCAGCTTAACACGGACTAGCGGGGATACGCAGTATTTT.

This clonotype was seen a few times. The chain uses TRBV5-1 and TRBJ2-3, with D possibly TRBD2 on 5 matching bases. The CDR3 length is 15 residues. The ends were cut back, 3 bases at V and 0 bases at J, with 11 bases in the middle. Germline lookup yields CDR1 SGHRS and CDR2 YFSETQ. The chain's CDR3 is CASSWATTSTDTQYF. In DNA form, the CDR3 reads TGCGCCAGCAGCTGGGCGACTACGAGCACAGATACGCAGTATTTT.

The DNA of the CDR3 is TGTGCCAGCAGCTTACGGGAACATGGCTACACCTTC. Its translation: CASSLREHGYTF. The V call is TRBV11-2, the J call TRBJ1-2; D is ambiguous. Germline assignment: CDR1 SGHAT and CDR2 FQNNGV. The V end lost 2 bases, the J end lost 6 bases, and 7 bases lay between the germline ends. The CDR3 sequence is 12 residues long.

There are a few counts of this clonotype. The chain uses TRBV7-9 and TRBJ1-1; the D is unclear. With 1 base removed from V and 11 bases from J, the gap between germline ends came to 11 bases. Germline values: CDR1 SEHNR, CDR2 FQNEAQ (reference sequence). The CDR3 loop spans 12 amino acids. The CDR3 DNA follows: TGTGCCAGCAGCTTAGTTACGAATCGGGCTTTCTTT. Protein: CASSLVTNRAFF.

This clonotype was seen a few times. This sequence joins TRBV5-1 and TRBJ2-1; D unresolved. The V gene's germline CDR1 is SGHRS and CDR2 YFSETQ. The CDR3 length is 14 residues. With 0 bases removed from V and 9 bases from J, the gap between germline ends came to 13 bases. The CDR3 DNA is TGCGCCAGCAGCTTGGGCCCGGCGTATCTTGAGCAGTTCTTC. Protein: CASSLGPAYLEQFF.

V is TRBV7-2 and J is TRBJ1-2; 12 bases are shared with TRBD1. V was pared by 5 bases and J by 4 bases, with 11 bases of the junction left unmatched. Germline CDR1 reads SGHTA; CDR2 reads FQGNSA. This CDR3 region has 17 residues. The CDR3 loop is CASSRGTGGANSYGYTF. The CDR3 DNA sequence: TGTGCCAGCAGCCGCGGGACAGGGGGCGCAAATAGCTATGGCTACACCTTC. Based on the CDR3 plus reference TRBV7-2 and TRBJ1-2, the full variable domain is GAGVSQSPSNKVTEKGKDVELRCDPISGHTALYWYRQSLGQGLEFLIYFQGNSAPDKSGLPSDRFSAERTGGSVSTLTIQRTQQEDSAVYLCASSRGTGGANSYGYTFGSGTRLTVV.

This chain joins TRBV27 and TRBJ2-2; 8 nucleotides match TRBD1. The CDR3 loop spans 14 amino acids. Germline V gene lookup returns CDR1 MNHEY and CDR2 SMNVEV (reference sequence). The V gene end was trimmed by 6 bases and the J gene end by 7 bases; junction bases not matched to a gene: 7. In DNA, the CDR3 is TGTGCCAGCAGATGGACAGGGATGGTCGGGGAGCTGTTTTTT. Its translation is CASRWTGMVGELFF.

This clonotype was observed a few times. The chain recombines TRBV7-9 with TRBJ2-2; the match to TRBD1 covers 8 bases. Germline values: CDR1 SEHNR, CDR2 FQNEAQ (reference sequence). The CDR3 loop spans 14 amino acids. The DNA of the CDR3 is TGTATCCCCGGACAGGGAACAAACACCGGGGAGCTGTTTTTT. It translates to CIPGQGTNTGELFF. Based on the CDR3 plus reference TRBV7-9 and TRBJ2-2, the full variable domain is DTGVSQNPRHKITKRGQNVTFRCDPISEHNRLYWYRQTLGQGPEFLTYFQNEAQLEKSRLLSDRFSAERPKGSFSTLEIQRTEQGDSAMYLCIPGQGTNTGELFFGEGSRLTVL.

The V and J genes are TRBV27 and TRBJ2-1; D is perhaps TRBD2 (6 bases). V was shortened by 6 bases and J by 8 bases, with 17 bases between the two germline ends. The CDR3 is made up of 14 amino acids. The germline gives CDR1 MNHEY, CDR2 SMNVEV (reference sequence). DNA for the CDR3: TGTGCCAGCAGCCTAGCCCCTCCGGGAGATGAGCAGTTCTTC. This encodes CASSLAPPGDEQFF.

This clonotype was seen ten or more times. The genes are TRBV7-2 and TRBJ1-2; D is ambiguous. From germline, CDR1 is SGHTA and CDR2 FQGNSA. V shed 1 base and J shed 2 bases, with 2 bases lying between them. The CDR3 consists of 12 residues. DNA for the CDR3: TGTGCCAGCAGCTTAGAAAACTATGGCTACACCTTC. This gives the protein CASSLENYGYTF.

This sequence joins TRBV7-2 and TRBJ2-3; 7 nucleotides align to TRBD2. In germline, CDR1 is SGHTA, CDR2 FQGNSA. The V segment lost 5 bases and the J segment 2 bases; nucleotides outside the gene matches: 7. The CDR3 has 15 amino acids. As DNA, the CDR3 is TGTGCCAGCAGCCGTCGGGGAGGGGTCACAGATACGCAGTATTTT. Amino acid sequence: CASSRRGGVTDTQYF.

The rearrangement links TRBV10-3 to TRBJ2-7; D gene ambiguous. The V gene lost 8 bases and the J gene lost 7 bases, with 15 bases spanning the gap. This CDR3 region has 12 residues. CDR1 and CDR2 (germline): ENHRY, SYGVKD. The CDR3 DNA is TGTGCCATCGGCTCGCAGCCGAGTGAGCAGTACTTC. Residues: CAIGSQPSEQYF.

The chain links TRBV5-5 to TRBJ1-2; 7 bases agree with TRBD1. The CDR3 is 17 amino acids. The V and J ends lost 0 bases and 1 base, in that order; junction bases with no gene match: 9. Germline CDR1 reads SGHKS; CDR2 reads YYEKEE (reference sequence). CDR3 DNA: TGTGCCAGCAGCTTGGAGGGGGCGGCAAATCTTAACTATGGCTACACCTTC. Amino acid sequence: CASSLEGAANLNYGYTF.

The chain carries TRBV7-3 and TRBJ2-5; the D is unclear. Germline V gene sequence: CDR1 SGHTA, CDR2 FQGTGA. The CDR3 has 13 residues. Trimming took 3 bases from V and 3 from J, leaving 8 bases between them. CDR3 region: CASSFTAKETQYF. In nucleotides, the CDR3 is TGTGCCAGCAGCTTTACGGCAAAAGAGACCCAGTACTTC.

This clonotype was counted only a few times. The chain employs TRBV6-5 and TRBJ2-5; 10 bases fit TRBD1. The CDR3 loop spans 14 amino acids. Germline V lookup: CDR1 MNHEY, CDR2 SVGAGI. Trimming removed 2 bases from V and 7 bases from J; junction bases left unmatched: 4. The CDR3 sequence: CASSYDRGRATQYF. The CDR3 bases are TGTGCCAGCAGTTACGACAGGGGGCGCGCGACCCAGTACTTC.

V and J are TRBV28 and TRBJ2-3; D gene uncertain. Looked up from germline, CDR1 is MDHEN and CDR2 is SYDVKM. Trimming took 6 bases from V and 3 from J, leaving 10 bases between them. The CDR3 is made up of 13 amino acids. CDR3 in DNA: TGTGCCAGCAGGATGAAAAATACAGATACGCAGTATTTT. It specifies CASRMKNTDTQYF. Variable domain in full (rest from reference TRBV28 and TRBJ2-3): DVKVTQSSRYLVKRTGEKVFLECVQDMDHENMFWYRQDPGLGLRLIYFSYDVKMKEKGDIPEGYSVSREKKERFSLILESASTNQTSMYLCASRMKNTDTQYFGPGTRLTVL.

The DNA of the CDR3 is TGTGCCAGCAGCCAAGGGACTAGCGGGAGCACAGATACGCAGTATTTT. The encoded protein is CASSQGTSGSTDTQYF. The J gene is TRBJ2-3, the V gene TRBV3-1; TRBD2 aligns across 11 bases. Germline trimming cut 1 base from V and 0 bases from J; bases unmatched to any gene: 0. The CDR3 has 16 residues. Germline values: CDR1 LGHDT, CDR2 YNNKEL (reference sequence).

This chain uses TRBV20-1 with TRBJ2-7, with no clear D. The CDR3 has 12 amino acids. Trimming removed 3 bases at V and 3 bases at J, with 9 bases between. Germline-derived CDR1 and CDR2 are DFQATT and SNEGSKA (reference sequence). CDR3 in amino acids: CSARDPSYEQYF. DNA for the CDR3: TGCAGTGCTAGGGATCCCAGCTACGAGCAGTACTTC.

This chain links TRBV2 with TRBJ1-1; D is ambiguous. Trimming shortened V by 8 bases and J by 3 bases, and 7 bases separated the two germline ends. CDR1 and CDR2 (germline): SNHLY, FYNNEI. This CDR3 has 11 amino acids. The CDR3 bases are TGTGCCAGCCTTTACTACACTGAAGCTTTCTTT. This encodes CASLYYTEAFF.

This clonotype occurred many times. The chain is built from TRBV7-9 and TRBJ2-5; 8 bases agree with TRBD1. The CDR3 totals 13 residues. Germline assignment: CDR1 SEHNR and CDR2 FQNEAQ (reference sequence). The V segment lost 4 bases and the J segment 4 bases; nucleotides outside the gene matches: 2. The CDR3 loop reads CASSSRGPETQYF. The DNA of the CDR3 is TGTGCCAGCAGCTCCAGGGGGCCAGAGACCCAGTACTTC.

This clonotype was seen at least ten times. This chain joins TRBV6-2 or TRBV6-3 and TRBJ2-1, with a tentative D call TRBD2 (5 bases). The CDR3 consists of 13 residues. The germline gives CDR1 MNHEY, CDR2 SVGEGT. Trimming took 4 bases from V and 6 from J, leaving 10 bases between them. CDR3 protein: CASSSTLVNEQFF. The CDR3 bases are TGTGCCAGCAGTTCAACACTAGTCAATGAGCAGTTCTTC.

Only a few counts were recorded for this clonotype. This chain uses TRBV7-2 with TRBJ2-7, with 9 bases that match TRBD1. The CDR3 length is 18 residues. V dropped 5 bases and J dropped 2; count of bases not matched to a gene: 16. CDR1 is SGHTA and CDR2 is FQGNSA in the germline V gene. The CDR3 nucleotides read TGTGCCAGCAGCCCTTATGATTCCGGGACAGGGCCTCCCTACGAGCAGTACTTC. Its translation is CASSPYDSGTGPPYEQYF. Full variable domain (rest looked up from reference TRBV7-2 and TRBJ2-7): GAGVSQSPSNKVTEKGKDVELRCDPISGHTALYWYRQSLGQGLEFLIYFQGNSAPDKSGLPSDRFSAERTGGSVSTLTIQRTQQEDSAVYLCASSPYDSGTGPPYEQYFGPGTRLTVT.

This clonotype has at least ten counts. The V call is TRBV20-1, the J call TRBJ2-7; D could derive from TRBD1 or TRBD2 (5 bases each). This CDR3 has 12 amino acids. Germline V gives CDR1 DFQATT, CDR2 SNEGSKA (reference sequence). V lost 3 bases and J lost 3, with 9 bases in between. Here the CDR3 DNA reads TGCAGTGCTAGGGGGACGCACTACGAGCAGTACTTC. Its translation is CSARGTHYEQYF.

This clonotype has a handful of counts. The chain has TRBV10-3 and TRBJ2-2; the match to TRBD1 covers 9 bases. V shed 3 bases and J 4 bases; nucleotides not matched to a gene: 6. The CDR3 consists of 16 residues. In germline, CDR1 is ENHRY, CDR2 SYGVKD. The DNA for the CDR3 is TGTGCCATCAGTGACCCCGGGACAGGGATCACCGGGGAGCTGTTTTTT. Its translation: CAISDPGTGITGELFF.

This clonotype was detected only a few times. This chain links TRBV7-2 with TRBJ2-5; D is possibly TRBD2 (6 bases). Per germline, CDR1 SGHTA and CDR2 FQGNSA. V lost 6 bases to trimming and J lost 4 bases, with 15 bases between them. CDR3 length: 14 amino acids. As DNA, the CDR3 is TGTGCCAGCAGGGCCGCGGAGGGGCGAGAGACCCAGTACTTC. This translates into CASRAAEGRETQYF.

The chain uses TRBV7-8 and TRBJ2-7; tentatively, D is TRBD1 (6 bases). Germline-derived CDR1 and CDR2 are SGHVS and FQNEAQ. The CDR3 consists of 12 residues. Trimming cost V 4 bases and J 4 bases, with 8 bases left between them. CDR3 region: CASSSDRYEQYF. For the CDR3, the DNA is TGTGCCAGCAGCTCCGACAGGTACGAGCAGTACTTC.